Listed here are 29 T cell receptor beta chains from one sample, sequenced in a study of OX40 agonist ivuxolimab in advanced cancers. This table comes from immunoSEQ multiplex PCR, and its TCRdb copy is limited to in-frame clones, with some not included. The sample includes roughly 56,000 clones, about nine tenths of them seen just once. The starting material was CD4+ or CD8+ T cells sorted from blood, obtained in a trial of the OX40 agonist ivuxolimab. These receptors were obtained from an adult with an advanced solid tumor such as melanoma, head and neck, liver or kidney cancer.

Only one count was recorded for this clone. The chain joins TRBV5-4 to TRBJ1-2, with unresolved D. The ends were cut back, 1 base at V and 1 base at J, with 14 bases in the middle. This CDR3 has 16 amino acids. The germline V gene has CDR1 SGHNT and CDR2 YYREEE (reference sequence). The CDR3 is CASSLMVWPDNYGYTF. DNA of the CDR3: TGTGCCAGCAGCTTGATGGTTTGGCCAGATAACTATGGCTACACCTTC. The variable domain in full, completed from reference TRBV5-4 and TRBJ1-2, reads ETGVTQSPTHLIKTRGQQVTLRCSSQSGHNTVSWYQQALGQGPQFIFQYYREEENGRGNFPPRFSGLQFPNYSSELNVNALELDDSALYLCASSLMVWPDNYGYTFGSGTRLTVV.

The chain couples TRBV4-3 to TRBJ2-6; D perhaps matches TRBD1 (5 bases). Germline V gene lookup returns CDR1 LGHNA and CDR2 YSLEER. This CDR3 region has 16 residues. The V gene lost 0 bases and the J gene lost 0 bases, with 6 bases spanning the gap. CDR3 region: CASSQEGHSGANVLTF. The CDR3 nucleotides read TGCGCCAGCAGCCAAGAGGGGCACTCTGGGGCCAACGTCCTGACTTTC.

V is TRBV28 and J is TRBJ2-5, with D possibly matching TRBD2 (6 bases). The J call is doubtful: the DNA matches TRBJ2-7 better. Germline lookup yields CDR1 MDHEN and CDR2 SYDVKM. The CDR3 loop spans 12 amino acids. CDR3 loop: CASSGGAYEQYF. In DNA form, the CDR3 reads TGTGCCAGCAGCGGGGGTGCCTACGAGCAGTACTTC.

This clone has only one observation. The rearrangement joins TRBV2 to TRBJ1-5; D may be TRBD1 (5 bases). The CDR3 spans 15 residues. Deletions cut 6 bases from V and 0 bases from J, with 12 bases between. Germline V gene lookup returns CDR1 SNHLY and CDR2 FYNNEI. The CDR3 DNA sequence: TGTGCCAGCAGGTGGGGGGACTATAGCAATCAGCCCCAGCATTTT. Residues: CASRWGDYSNQPQHF.

About this clone: The sample holds other DNA sequences that translate to the same CDR3. The CDR3 DNA follows: TGTGCCAGCAGTCTAGGCACCGGGGAGCTGTTTTTT. Translating it yields CASSLGTGELFF. The chain is built from TRBV27 and TRBJ2-2, with no clear D. The CDR3 totals 12 residues. V was shortened by 5 bases and J by 4 bases, with 5 bases between the two germline ends. The germline gives CDR1 MNHEY, CDR2 SMNVEV (reference sequence).

This rearrangement joins TRBV30 to TRBJ2-5; 7 bases agree with TRBD1. The J call may not be correct, given that the DNA end is closer to TRBJ2-7. The CDR3 runs to 12 residues. The germline gives CDR1 GTSNPN, CDR2 SVGIG (reference sequence). The CDR3 DNA sequence: TGTGCCGGCACAGGGGAATCCTACGAGCAGTACTTC. Protein: CAGTGESYEQYF.

By sample share, this clone is medium-sized. V gene TRBV21-1 combines with J gene TRBJ2-2; the listed D gene, TRBD1, was not tested against the DNA. TRBV21-1 is described as a pseudogene. The CDR3 consists of 14 residues. The CDR3 protein is CASSKSGQPGELFF. Here the CDR3 DNA reads TGTGCCAGCAGCAAAAGTGGACAACCCGGGGAGCTGTTTTTT.

The V call is TRBV27, the J call TRBJ2-5, with 7 positions matching TRBD1. Per germline, CDR1 MNHEY and CDR2 SMNVEV (reference sequence). CDR3 length: 16 amino acids. The trim removed 5 bases at V and 2 bases at J, leaving 11 bases unmatched. CDR3 loop: CASSPGPGQRQETQYF. DNA for the CDR3: TGTGCCAGCAGTCCGGGGCCGGGACAGAGACAAGAGACCCAGTACTTC.

The rearrangement joins TRBV7-9 to TRBJ1-5; 7 bases line up with TRBD1. The CDR3 consists of 13 residues. Germline assignment: CDR1 SEHNR and CDR2 FQNEAQ (reference sequence). The ends lost 1 base at V and 11 bases at J; junction bases unmatched: 5. The DNA of the CDR3 is TGTGCCAGCAGCTTAGGACAGGGTACGACCCAGCATTTT. This codes for CASSLGQGTTQHF.

With respect to this clone: At one boundary the junction diverges from the germline segment, which might be a read error. V is TRBV7-8 and J is TRBJ2-3; TRBD2 matches at 11 bases. The CDR3 contains 15 residues. The V gene's germline CDR1 is SGHVS and CDR2 FQNEAQ. CDR3 nucleotide sequence: TGTGCCAGCAGCGAAGCTAGCGGGAGGACAGATACACAGTATTTT. This sequence encodes CASSEASGRTDTQYF.

The chain couples TRBV15 to TRBJ1-2; tentative D call: TRBD1 (6 bases). V lost 3 bases to trimming and J lost 5 bases, with 10 bases between them. The CDR3 contains 13 residues. CDR1 and CDR2 (germline): LNHNV, YYDKDF (reference sequence). This CDR3 reads CATSRGTGYGYTF. CDR3 DNA: TGTGCCACCAGCAGGGGCACAGGGTATGGCTACACCTTC. Full variable domain (missing parts from reference TRBV15 and TRBJ1-2): DAMVIQNPRYQVTQFGKPVTLSCSQTLNHNVMYWYQQKSSQAPKLLFHYYDKDFNNEADTPDNFQSRRPNTSFCFLDIRSPGLGDTAMYLCATSRGTGYGYTFGSGTRLTVV.

The CDR3 here is CASSYQTNTEAFF. The CDR3 nucleotides read TGTGCCAGCAGTTACCAGACGAACACTGAAGCTTTCTTT. V is TRBV6-5 and J is TRBJ1-1; D unclear. Germline V gene lookup returns CDR1 MNHEY and CDR2 SVGAGI. This CDR3 has 13 amino acids. Trimming shortened V by 2 bases and J by 1 base, and 5 bases separated the two germline ends.

V gene TRBV4-3 combines with J gene TRBJ1-1; a possible D gene is TRBD1 (5 bases). V was clipped by 1 base and J by 3 bases, with 12 bases between them. The germline CDR1 and CDR2 sequences are LGHNA and YSLEER. This CDR3 contains 15 residues. The CDR3 DNA is TGCGCCAGCAGCCAAGCCGAGACAGACTACACTGAAGCTTTCTTT. It yields the protein CASSQAETDYTEAFF.

The chain uses TRBV5-6 and TRBJ2-7, with no clear D. V was clipped by 2 bases and J by 2 bases, with 11 bases between them. CDR1 is SGHDT, CDR2 YYEEEE, per germline. This CDR3 is built from 14 residues. The CDR3: CASSFRRQPYEQYF. The DNA for the CDR3 is TGTGCCAGCAGCTTTAGGCGGCAGCCCTACGAGCAGTACTTC.

The CDR3 sequence is CASSIPGTGNDEKLFF. As DNA, the CDR3 is TGTGCCAGCAGCATACCCGGGACAGGGAACGATGAAAAACTGTTTTTT. The V and J genes are TRBV28 and TRBJ1-4; 9 positions agree with TRBD1. This CDR3 comprises 16 residues. Per germline, CDR1 MDHEN and CDR2 SYDVKM. Trimming took 6 bases from V and 6 from J; bases not matched to a gene: 11.

This chain connects TRBV19 to TRBJ2-7, with 8 nucleotides matching TRBD1. The CDR3 totals 13 residues. V lost 5 bases, J lost 6 bases, and 6 bases stayed unmatched. Germline CDR1 LNHDA, CDR2 SQIVND (reference sequence). The CDR3 protein is CASSYGQGGEQYF. In DNA, the CDR3 is TGTGCCAGTAGTTACGGACAGGGTGGCGAGCAGTACTTC.

The chain carries TRBV7-8 and TRBJ1-1; 7 bases align to TRBD1. In germline, CDR1 is SGHVS, CDR2 FQNEAQ. The CDR3 is made up of 14 amino acids. V shed 3 bases, J shed 4 bases, and the junction held 5 bases outside the gene matches. The CDR3 nucleotides read TGTGCCAGCAGCTTCAGCCAGGGGGTCACTGAAGCTTTCTTT. Residues: CASSFSQGVTEAFF.

The rearrangement links TRBV9 to TRBJ2-2; no clear D gene. CDR1 is SGDLS and CDR2 is YYNGEE in the germline V gene. The CDR3 loop spans 14 amino acids. The V end was cut by 3 bases, the J end by 3 bases, with 9 bases between. DNA of the CDR3: TGTGCCAGCAGCGCCCGCCCCTACACCGGGGAGCTGTTTTTT. It translates to CASSARPYTGELFF. The whole variable domain, remainder taken from reference TRBV9 and TRBJ2-2, is DSGVTQTPKHLITATGQRVTLRCSPRSGDLSVYWYQQSLDQGLQFLIQYYNGEERAKGNILERFSAQQFPDLHSELNLSSLELGDSALYFCASSARPYTGELFFGEGSRLTVL.

The rearrangement joins TRBV7-9 to TRBJ2-1, with D maybe TRBD2 (6 bases). Germline V gene sequence: CDR1 SEHNR, CDR2 FQNEAQ (reference sequence). The length of the CDR3 is 13 residues. V was trimmed by 2 bases and J by 6 bases, leaving 8 bases between them. The CDR3 sequence: CASSLTSTNEQFF. CDR3 sequence (DNA): TGTGCCAGCAGCTTAACTAGCACCAATGAGCAGTTCTTC. The full variable domain, with the rest looked up from reference TRBV7-9 and TRBJ2-1, is DTGVSQNPRHKITKRGQNVTFRCDPISEHNRLYWYRQTLGQGPEFLTYFQNEAQLEKSRLLSDRFSAERPKGSFSTLEIQRTEQGDSAMYLCASSLTSTNEQFFGPGTRLTVL.

As concerns this clone: Other DNA sequences in the sample encode the same CDR3. The genes are TRBV9 and TRBJ1-2; D might be TRBD1 (6 bases). In germline, CDR1 is SGDLS, CDR2 YYNGEE. The germline V and J ends were trimmed by 4 bases and 6 bases, with 19 bases remaining between them. The CDR3 extends over 15 amino acids. CDR3 nucleotides: TGTGCCAGCAGCCCCGGGACACCCTCTAGGGATGGCTACACCTTC. Translation: CASSPGTPSRDGYTF. The entire variable domain, with the rest obtained from reference TRBV9 and TRBJ1-2, is as follows: DSGVTQTPKHLITATGQRVTLRCSPRSGDLSVYWYQQSLDQGLQFLIQYYNGEERAKGNILERFSAQQFPDLHSELNLSSLELGDSALYFCASSPGTPSRDGYTFGSGTRLTVV.

The V call is TRBV6-1, the J call TRBJ2-1; possible D gene TRBD1, 5 bases. The CDR3 length is 15 residues. The V gene lost 1 base and the J gene lost 5 bases, with 12 bases spanning the gap. From germline, CDR1 is MNHNS and CDR2 SASEGT. Written as DNA, the CDR3 is TGTGCCAGCAGTGAAGGAAGGGGCGCCCACAATGAGCAGTTCTTC. Translated, it gives CASSEGRGAHNEQFF.

This chain links TRBV6-1 with TRBJ1-3; D remains ambiguous. Trimming stripped 8 bases from V and 0 bases from J, with 11 bases between. Germline V gene sequence: CDR1 MNHNS, CDR2 SASEGT. The CDR3 extends over 14 amino acids. The CDR3 sequence: CASSVGDSGNTIYF. CDR3 sequence (DNA): TGTGCCAGCTCCGTTGGGGACTCTGGAAACACCATATATTTT.

The chain employs TRBV27 and TRBJ2-1, with 13 bases lining up with TRBD2. The trim removed 5 bases at V and 4 bases at J, leaving 8 bases unmatched. Per the germline V gene, CDR1 is MNHEY and CDR2 is SMNVEV (reference sequence). The length of the CDR3 is 17 residues. The CDR3 region is CASSPLRTSGSYNEQFF. The CDR3 region has the DNA TGTGCCAGCAGTCCCCTCAGGACTAGCGGGAGTTACAATGAGCAGTTCTTC.

This rearrangement joins TRBV7-2 to TRBJ2-7; D is uncertain. The CDR3 totals 14 residues. The ends were cut back, 3 bases at V and 3 bases at J, with 12 bases in the middle. Germline CDR1 SGHTA, CDR2 FQGNSA. For the CDR3, the DNA is TGTGCCAGCAGCTTGTCCGCATCTGACTACGAGCAGTACTTC. It codes for CASSLSASDYEQYF.

The rearrangement uses TRBV7-6 and TRBJ2-1; 11 bases agree with TRBD1. The junction had 2 bases not matched to a gene; V was cut back by 1 base and J by 6 bases. From germline, CDR1 is SGHVS and CDR2 FNYEAQ. The CDR3 is 15 amino acids. For the CDR3, the DNA is TGTGCCAGCAGCTTAGGTGGGACAGGGGGCAATGAGCAGTTCTTC. Translation: CASSLGGTGGNEQFF.

The count of this clone is one. The CDR3 coding sequence is TGTGCCAGCAGTCTGACGGGGGGGAGCTCCTACGAGCAGTACTTC. Protein product: CASSLTGGSSYEQYF. The genes are TRBV27 and TRBJ2-5, with 8 bases matching TRBD2. TRBJ2-7 explains the end of the DNA better; the J call may be wrong. The CDR3 is made up of 15 amino acids. Germline V gene lookup returns CDR1 MNHEY and CDR2 SMNVEV (reference sequence).

The chain uses TRBV7-3 and TRBJ2-1; D not resolved. Germline-derived CDR1 and CDR2 are SGHTA and FQGTGA. Trimming left V 4 bases short and J 0 bases short, with 10 bases between. This CDR3 has 15 amino acids. The CDR3 DNA reads as TGTGCCAGCAGCTCACAACCGAGCTCCTACAATGAGCAGTTCTTC. It codes for CASSSQPSSYNEQFF.

In DNA, the CDR3 is TGTGCCAGCAGCTTGGGTGGTAGGCCCTACGAGCAGTACTTC. Protein: CASSLGGRPYEQYF. This rearrangement joins TRBV5-6 to TRBJ2-7; the D is unclear. CDR3 length: 14 residues. Germline CDR1 is SGHDT and CDR2 is YYEEEE. Between the trimmed V and J ends, which lost 0 bases and 2 bases, there was a span of 9 bases. Variable domain in full (rest from reference TRBV5-6 and TRBJ2-7): DAGVTQSPTHLIKTRGQQVTLRCSPKSGHDTVSWYQQALGQGPQFIFQYYEEEERQRGNFPDRFSGHQFPNYSSELNVNALLLGDSALYLCASSLGGRPYEQYFGPGTRLTVT.

This sequence joins TRBV28 and TRBJ2-7; no clear D gene. The V gene lost 7 bases and the J gene lost 0 bases, with 16 bases spanning the gap. The germline CDR1 and CDR2 sequences are MDHEN and SYDVKM. CDR3 length: 15 residues. The CDR3 DNA reads as TGTGCCAGCACCCCTTTAGGGCCAAGCTCCTACGAGCAGTACTTC. Translation gives CASTPLGPSSYEQYF. Together with reference TRBV28 and TRBJ2-7, the CDR3 gives the full variable domain: DVKVTQSSRYLVKRTGEKVFLECVQDMDHENMFWYRQDPGLGLRLIYFSYDVKMKEKGDIPEGYSVSREKKERFSLILESASTNQTSMYLCASTPLGPSSYEQYFGPGTRLTVT.